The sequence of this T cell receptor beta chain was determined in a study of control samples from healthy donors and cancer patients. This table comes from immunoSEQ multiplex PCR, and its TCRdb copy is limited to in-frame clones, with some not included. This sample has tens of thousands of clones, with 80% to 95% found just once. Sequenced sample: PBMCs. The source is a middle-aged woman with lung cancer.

CDR3: CAIKYRDNTDTQYF. The CDR3 DNA sequence: TGTGCCATCAAGTACCGGGACAACACAGATACGCAGTATTTT. This chain uses TRBV10-3 with TRBJ2-3, with a possible D match to TRBD1 (6 bases). CDR1 is ENHRY and CDR2 is SYGVKD in the germline V gene. This CDR3 comprises 14 residues. V lost 7 bases, J lost 2 bases, and 13 bases lay in between.